Listed here are 14 T cell receptor beta chains from one sample, sequenced in a study of blood T cell repertoires in COVID-19. Profiled with immunoSEQ multiplex PCR; TCRdb holds only in-frame clones, not every one. The data hold fewer than 120,000 clones, with 72% observed a single time. The sample taken for sequencing was peripheral blood. The receptor source for this set is a woman aged 60-70 years with acute or convalescent COVID-19.

CDR3 sequence (DNA): TGTGCCAGTAGAATGTCACAGGGGACCTCGAACACTGAAGCTTTCTTT. Residues: CASRMSQGTSNTEAFF. The chain recombines TRBV19 with TRBJ1-1; 7 bases are shared with TRBD1. J lost 1 base, V lost 6 bases, and 11 bases had no gene match. Germline V lookup: CDR1 LNHDA, CDR2 SQIVND (reference sequence). The CDR3 totals 16 residues.

The chain uses TRBV6-4 and TRBJ2-5; D gene uncertain. The germline CDR1 and CDR2 sequences are MRHNA and SNTAGT. Between the trimmed V and J ends, which lost 3 bases and 11 bases, there was a span of 16 bases. The CDR3 sequence is 13 residues long. Written as DNA, the CDR3 is TGTGCCAGCAGTGAAGCCCTAGGTCTAAGTCAGTACTTC. Amino acids: CASSEALGLSQYF.

In this sample, this clone turned up once. The V gene is TRBV2, the J gene TRBJ2-7; 11 nucleotides agree with TRBD1. Trimming at V came to 4 bases and at J to 5 bases, leaving 7 bases not matched to a gene. The CDR3 runs to 15 residues. Germline CDR1 reads SNHLY; CDR2 reads FYNNEI. The CDR3 is CASSAVGQGDNEQYF. Written as DNA, the CDR3 is TGTGCCAGCAGTGCAGTGGGACAGGGGGATAACGAGCAGTACTTC.

Only a few counts were recorded for this clone. The gene calls are TRBV19 and TRBJ2-5; 7 bases fit TRBD1. V was pared by 7 bases and J by 7 bases, with 15 bases of the junction left unmatched. Germline CDR1 and CDR2: LNHDA and SQIVND (reference sequence). The CDR3 contains 15 residues. Written as DNA, the CDR3 is TGTGCCAGTACTCCATCGGACAGGTCCGTCGGGACCCAGTACTTC. The encoded protein is CASTPSDRSVGTQYF.

The CDR3 DNA follows: TGTGCCAGCAGTTACCGGGAATCGGGCTCCTACGAGCAGTACTTC. This gives the protein CASSYRESGSYEQYF. The chain couples TRBV6-5 to TRBJ2-7; TRBD2 might be the D (5 bases). Germline CDR1 is MNHEY and CDR2 is SVGAGI. V lost 2 bases and J 0 bases, leaving 11 bases between the germline ends. The CDR3 runs to 15 residues.

This clone has a count of ten or more. The chain joins TRBV7-2 to TRBJ1-1, with 9 bases aligning to TRBD1. The ends lost 3 bases at V and 8 bases at J; junction bases unmatched: 10. From germline, CDR1 is SGHTA and CDR2 FQGNSA. The CDR3 is 15 amino acids. The CDR3 DNA sequence: TGTGCCAGCAGCTTCACCGACAGGGGGAGCCACGAAGCTTTCTTT. This translates into CASSFTDRGSHEAFF.

V gene TRBV6-1 combines with J gene TRBJ2-1; possible D gene TRBD1, 6 bases. Germline V gene data show CDR1 as MNHNS and CDR2 as SASEGT. The CDR3 contains 13 residues. Trimming removed 1 base at V and 9 bases at J, with 10 bases between. The CDR3 nucleotides read TGTGCCAGCAGTGAAGTGGGCAGGGGTGAGCAGTTCTTC. Protein sequence: CASSEVGRGEQFF.

The V and J genes are TRBV11-3 and TRBJ2-2, with TRBD1 identical over 7 bases. V lost 4 bases, J lost 4 bases, and 6 bases stayed unmatched. CDR1 is SGHNT and CDR2 is YENEEA in the germline V gene. The length of the CDR3 is 15 residues. The CDR3 is CASSSRAGGTGELFF. DNA for the CDR3: TGTGCCAGCAGCTCCCGGGCAGGGGGCACCGGGGAGCTGTTTTTT. The complete variable domain, with remaining parts taken from reference TRBV11-3 and TRBJ2-2, reads EAGVVQSPRYKIIEKKQPVAFWCNPISGHNTLYWYLQNLGQGPELLIRYENEEAVDDSQLPKDRFSAERLKGVDSTLKIQPAELGDSAVYLCASSSRAGGTGELFFGEGSRLTVL.

The chain links TRBV6-6 to TRBJ1-2, with 9 bases that match TRBD1. V trimming: 10 bases; J trimming: 7 bases; junction bases outside the gene matches: 13. CDR3 length: 14 amino acids. The germline V gene encodes CDR1 MNHNY and CDR2 SVGAGI (reference sequence). CDR3 residues: CAISGSQTGGGYTF. The CDR3 nucleotides are TGTGCCATCTCCGGTTCTCAGACAGGGGGTGGCTACACCTTC.

The V gene is TRBV5-8, the J gene TRBJ1-2, with a possible D match to TRBD1 (5 bases). CDR1 and CDR2 (germline): SGHTS, YDEGEE. V lost 2 bases to trimming and J lost 5 bases, with 13 bases between them. CDR3 length: 14 amino acids. CDR3 region: CASSLGRVLYGYTF. In nucleotides, the CDR3 is TGTGCCAGCAGCTTAGGCAGGGTCTTGTATGGCTACACCTTC.

The chain couples TRBV5-1 to TRBJ2-3, with TRBD2 matching 8 bases. J was trimmed by 5 bases and V by 0 bases; bases with no gene match: 8. Germline V gives CDR1 SGHRS, CDR2 YFSETQ. The CDR3 is 16 amino acids. The CDR3 region is CASSLVGGGLKDTQYF. The CDR3 DNA follows: TGCGCCAGCAGCTTGGTCGGCGGGGGGCTCAAAGATACGCAGTATTTT.

This chain links TRBV29-1 with TRBJ1-1; D is perhaps TRBD1 (5 bases). Trimming pared 3 bases from V and 0 bases from J, leaving 8 bases between. In germline, CDR1 is SQVTM, CDR2 ANQGSEA. The CDR3 covers 13 residues. Here the CDR3 DNA reads TGCAGCGTTGATCGACAGCTGAACACTGAAGCTTTCTTT. Translated, it gives CSVDRQLNTEAFF.

This clone showed up just a few times. This chain connects TRBV27 to TRBJ1-3; 12 positions match TRBD1. Per the germline V gene, CDR1 is MNHEY and CDR2 is SMNVEV (reference sequence). V gave up 11 bases and J gave up 5 bases; unmatched junction bases: 13. The CDR3 length is 16 residues. The CDR3: CASDEGTGGGRNTIYF. CDR3 DNA: TGTGCCTCTGACGAGGGGACAGGGGGCGGTCGAAACACCATATATTTT.

The chain couples TRBV12-3 or TRBV12-4 to TRBJ1-1; TRBD1 agrees at 8 bases. Unmatched junction bases numbered 6, after V lost 3 bases and J lost 12 bases. The CDR3 spans 12 residues. The CDR3 here is CASSLRTGRTFF. In DNA, the CDR3 is TGTGCCAGCAGTTTGCGGACAGGGAGAACTTTCTTT.